What follows are 28 T cell receptor beta chains derived from one specimen sequenced in a study of OX40 agonist ivuxolimab in advanced cancers. The repertoire was sequenced with immunoSEQ multiplex PCR; TCRdb's copy has only in-frame clones and lacks some. The sample lists 70,000 to 90,000 clones; more than 85% were seen once. The sequenced sample was CD4+ or CD8+ T cells sorted from blood, obtained in a trial of the OX40 agonist ivuxolimab. These receptors all come from an adult with an advanced solid tumor such as melanoma, head and neck, liver or kidney cancer.

The J gene is TRBJ1-1, the V gene TRBV30; TRBD1 might be the D (5 bases). CDR3 size: 15 residues. Per germline, CDR1 GTSNPN and CDR2 SVGIG (reference sequence). The V end was cut by 5 bases, the J end by 2 bases, with 18 bases between. The CDR3 nucleotides read TGTGCCTGGGTTGCACGGAGGACACCTAACACTGAAGCTTTCTTT. This translates into CAWVARRTPNTEAFF.

This chain joins TRBV6-5 and TRBJ2-7; no clear D gene. V was cut by 3 bases and J by 3 bases, with 12 bases left in between. Germline lookup yields CDR1 MNHEY and CDR2 SVGAGI. This CDR3 comprises 14 residues. The DNA for the CDR3 is TGTGCCAGCAGTTATCGCGCGACGGGCTACGAGCAGTACTTC. Its translation: CASSYRATGYEQYF.

The V gene is TRBV6-6, the J gene TRBJ2-2; tentative D call: TRBD2 (6 bases). Germline CDR1 MNHNY, CDR2 SVGAGI (reference sequence). The V end was cut by 6 bases, the J end by 3 bases, with 14 bases between. This CDR3 has 15 residues. CDR3 region: CASRPAGTYTGELFF. The CDR3 DNA is TGTGCCAGCAGGCCCGCGGGGACCTACACCGGGGAGCTGTTTTTT.

This clone has just a few counts. The chain employs TRBV7-3 and TRBJ2-2; 7 nucleotides align to TRBD1. CDR1 and CDR2 (germline): SGHTA, FQGTGA. The CDR3 contains 16 residues. The V and J ends lost 5 bases and 0 bases, in that order; junction bases with no gene match: 6. The chain's CDR3 is CASSAQGPANTGELFF. In DNA form, the CDR3 reads TGTGCCAGCAGCGCACAGGGGCCCGCGAACACCGGGGAGCTGTTTTTT.

This rearrangement joins TRBV30 to TRBJ2-1; 13 bases map to TRBD2. V shed 8 bases and J 0 bases; nucleotides not matched to a gene: 10. Germline V gives CDR1 GTSNPN, CDR2 SVGIG (reference sequence). This CDR3 region has 17 residues. CDR3 bases: TGTGCCAGACGACTAGCGGGAGGCTCAAGCTCCTACAATGAGCAGTTCTTC. The encoded protein is CARRLAGGSSSYNEQFF.

V and J are TRBV6-5 and TRBJ2-7; D gene unclear. There are 14 residues in the CDR3. V was clipped by 6 bases and J by 2 bases, with 14 bases between them. Germline assignment: CDR1 MNHEY and CDR2 SVGAGI. The CDR3 is CASSPIQLTYEQYF. The CDR3 DNA follows: TGTGCCAGCAGCCCAATACAGTTAACCTACGAGCAGTACTTC.

The chain uses TRBV5-1 and TRBJ2-7, with 11 bases identical to TRBD2. Germline CDR1 is SGHRS and CDR2 is YFSETQ. J lost 7 bases, V lost 6 bases, and 9 bases had no gene match. The length of the CDR3 is 14 residues. The chain's CDR3 is CASKIAGGPDEQYF. The CDR3 DNA reads as TGCGCCAGCAAAATAGCGGGAGGGCCAGATGAGCAGTACTTC.

In DNA form, the CDR3 reads TGTGCCAGCAGTGGATACTCGGACCAGCCCCAGCATTTT. Protein: CASSGYSDQPQHF. V and J are TRBV6-5 and TRBJ1-5; no clear D gene. Germline lookup yields CDR1 MNHEY and CDR2 SVGAGI. Trimming left V 5 bases short and J 7 bases short, with 12 bases between. CDR3 length: 13 residues.

The chain uses TRBV5-1 and TRBJ1-1; possibly TRBD1 for D (6 bases). V was clipped by 0 bases and J by 1 base, with 13 bases between them. Germline assignment: CDR1 SGHRS and CDR2 YFSETQ. The CDR3 spans 16 residues. The CDR3 coding sequence is TGCGCCAGCAGCTTGGGCGTGGGGGGCAGGAACACTGAAGCTTTCTTT. Translated: CASSLGVGGRNTEAFF.

In its sample, this clone was seen once. The genes are TRBV30 and TRBJ2-2, with D possibly being TRBD1 (5 bases). From germline, CDR1 is GTSNPN and CDR2 SVGIG (reference sequence). The ends were cut back, 3 bases at V and 3 bases at J, with 8 bases in the middle. The CDR3 has 13 residues. CDR3 bases: TGTGCCTGGAGAAGGGGATACACCGGGGAGCTGTTTTTT. Translated, it gives CAWRRGYTGELFF.

The chain employs TRBV19 and TRBJ2-7; no definite D call. The CDR3 contains 15 residues. From germline, CDR1 is LNHDA and CDR2 SQIVND (reference sequence). Trimming took 1 base from V and 2 from J, leaving 12 bases between them. CDR3 loop: CASSIGALDTYEQYF. The CDR3 nucleotides are TGTGCCAGTAGTATAGGAGCTCTCGACACCTACGAGCAGTACTTC.

The rearrangement joins TRBV7-2 to TRBJ2-7; D is unresolved. CDR3 size: 14 residues. The germline V gene encodes CDR1 SGHTA and CDR2 FQGNSA. The V end lost 3 bases, the J end lost 1 base, and 10 bases lay between the germline ends. The CDR3 reads CASSFSPTSYEQYF. DNA for the CDR3: TGTGCCAGCAGCTTCTCACCAACGTCCTACGAGCAGTACTTC.

CDR3 sequence (DNA): TGTGCCAGCAGCTTAGCGGAGAGCTCCTACGAGCAGTACTTC. Its protein product is CASSLAESSYEQYF. The rearrangement joins TRBV6-1 to TRBJ2-7, with D possibly being TRBD2 (6 bases). V was shortened by 6 bases and J by 0 bases, with 12 bases between the two germline ends. The germline CDR1 and CDR2 sequences are MNHNS and SASEGT. This CDR3 has 14 residues.

The rearrangement joins TRBV10-3 to TRBJ2-1; a weak D match, TRBD1 (6 bases). V lost 4 bases and J lost 6, with 10 bases in between. The CDR3 has 13 amino acids. The V gene's germline CDR1 is ENHRY and CDR2 SYGVKD. The CDR3 sequence: CAISGTAANEQFF. CDR3 coding DNA: TGTGCCATCAGTGGGACAGCCGCCAATGAGCAGTTCTTC.

The gene calls are TRBV19 and TRBJ2-7; TRBD1 aligns across 7 bases. Germline assignment: CDR1 LNHDA and CDR2 SQIVND (reference sequence). The CDR3 spans 14 residues. V shed 5 bases, J shed 5 bases, and the junction held 9 bases outside the gene matches. The CDR3 spells CASSAGTDSDEQYF. CDR3 nucleotides: TGTGCCAGTAGTGCCGGGACAGATTCGGACGAGCAGTACTTC.

The rearrangement links TRBV7-9 to TRBJ1-4, with D possibly TRBD1 on 6 matching bases. Trimming took 7 bases from V and 0 from J, leaving 12 bases between them. Germline V lookup: CDR1 SEHNR, CDR2 FQNEAQ (reference sequence). The CDR3 length is 15 residues. The CDR3 sequence is CASTPGQTTNEKLFF. CDR3 sequence (DNA): TGTGCCAGCACTCCGGGACAAACAACTAATGAAAAACTGTTTTTT.

This clone came up once. This chain uses TRBV14 with TRBJ1-2; the match to TRBD1 covers 7 bases. The germline V gene encodes CDR1 SGHDN and CDR2 FVKESK. The CDR3 length is 15 residues. The J segment lost 4 bases and the V segment lost 6 bases, leaving 11 bases of the junction unmatched. CDR3 DNA sequence: TGTGCCAGCAGTCCACCGGGACAGATTCCCTATGGCTACACCTTC. It is translated as CASSPPGQIPYGYTF.

The V and J genes are TRBV10-3 and TRBJ2-6; 7 positions agree with TRBD1. The CDR3 is made up of 16 amino acids. Germline loops: CDR1 ENHRY, CDR2 SYGVKD. The junction had 14 bases not matched to a gene; V was cut back by 3 bases and J by 12 bases. CDR3 DNA: TGTGCCATCAGTGACAGTCGGGCAGGGGGTATTATCGTCCTGACTTTC. Protein: CAISDSRAGGIIVLTF.

This chain joins TRBV6-5 and TRBJ1-1, with 7 bases aligning to TRBD1. The ends lost 5 bases at V and 7 bases at J; junction bases unmatched: 10. CDR3 length: 14 amino acids. From germline, CDR1 is MNHEY and CDR2 SVGAGI. The CDR3 region has the DNA TGTGCCAGCAGTCTCCGACAGGGCCAGTTTGAAGCTTTCTTT. Amino acids: CASSLRQGQFEAFF.

The V and J genes are TRBV11-2 and TRBJ2-5; 8 nucleotides align to TRBD1. With V trimmed by 6 bases and J by 2 bases, 5 bases remained unmatched. CDR1 SGHAT and CDR2 FQNNGV come from the germline V gene. The CDR3 consists of 14 residues. CDR3 nucleotides: TGTGCCAGCAGTCTCGGACAGGGTCAAGAGACCCAGTACTTC. Its translation: CASSLGQGQETQYF.

The V gene is TRBV27, the J gene TRBJ2-5; maybe TRBD2 (5 bases). Germline-derived CDR1 and CDR2 are MNHEY and SMNVEV (reference sequence). The CDR3 is 15 residues long. The germline V and J ends were trimmed by 2 bases and 3 bases, with 13 bases remaining between them. The CDR3 here is CASSLRGRSKETQYF. The CDR3, as DNA: TGTGCCAGCAGTTTAAGAGGGCGGAGCAAAGAGACCCAGTACTTC.

The chain recombines TRBV9 with TRBJ2-2; 11 bases match TRBD2. V trimming: 3 bases; J trimming: 1 base; junction bases outside the gene matches: 8. This CDR3 is 18 amino acids long. The germline CDR1 and CDR2 sequences are SGDLS and YYNGEE. The CDR3 protein is CASSGASGTSGNTGELFF. DNA of the CDR3: TGTGCCAGCAGCGGAGCAAGCGGGACTAGCGGGAACACCGGGGAGCTGTTTTTT.

The chain couples TRBV6-5 to TRBJ2-2, with 7 bases identical to TRBD2. The CDR3 covers 15 residues. CDR1 MNHEY and CDR2 SVGAGI come from the germline V gene. J was trimmed by 1 base and V by 8 bases; bases with no gene match: 7. CDR3 nucleotides: TGTGCCAGCCGTATATGGGAGGGGAACACCGGGGAGCTGTTTTTT. Amino acid sequence: CASRIWEGNTGELFF.

The gene calls are TRBV5-6 and TRBJ1-2; possibly TRBD1 for D (5 bases). The length of the CDR3 is 14 residues. CDR1 and CDR2 from the germline V gene are SGHDT and YYEEEE. The germline V and J ends were trimmed by 0 bases and 3 bases, with 9 bases remaining between them. CDR3 region: CASSLAGFDYGYTF. CDR3 nucleotide sequence: TGTGCCAGCAGCTTGGCAGGGTTTGACTATGGCTACACCTTC.

The chain couples TRBV28 to TRBJ2-5, with D possibly TRBD1 on 5 matching bases. Germline values: CDR1 MDHEN, CDR2 SYDVKM. Trimming removed 2 bases at V and 4 bases at J, with 17 bases between. CDR3 size: 16 residues. The CDR3: CASSLRTPLGRETQYF. CDR3 nucleotide sequence: TGTGCCAGCAGTTTAAGGACACCCCTCGGGCGAGAGACCCAGTACTTC. The complete variable domain, with remaining parts taken from reference TRBV28 and TRBJ2-5, reads DVKVTQSSRYLVKRTGEKVFLECVQDMDHENMFWYRQDPGLGLRLIYFSYDVKMKEKGDIPEGYSVSREKKERFSLILESASTNQTSMYLCASSLRTPLGRETQYFGPGTRLLVL.

The chain links TRBV9 to TRBJ2-1; TRBD2 matches 10 bases. The junction had 11 bases not matched to a gene; V was cut back by 1 base and J by 4 bases. CDR3 length: 18 amino acids. The V gene's germline CDR1 is SGDLS and CDR2 YYNGEE. The CDR3 spells CASSVKLVAGGQYNEQFF. CDR3 nucleotides: TGTGCCAGCAGCGTAAAATTAGTAGCGGGGGGACAGTACAATGAGCAGTTCTTC.

The chain couples TRBV10-1 to TRBJ1-1; perhaps TRBD1 as D (6 bases). This CDR3 has 17 amino acids. Germline-derived CDR1 and CDR2 are WNHNN and SYGVQD (reference sequence). Deletions cut 5 bases from V and 2 bases from J, with 21 bases between. CDR3 in amino acids: CASSTTPLDRTNTEAFF. CDR3 sequence (DNA): TGCGCCAGCAGTACGACACCTTTGGACAGAACAAACACTGAAGCTTTCTTT.

This chain joins TRBV28 and TRBJ1-6; 11 bases fit TRBD1. Germline V gene data show CDR1 as MDHEN and CDR2 as SYDVKM. J was trimmed by 14 bases and V by 6 bases; bases with no gene match: 9. The CDR3 covers 14 residues. The CDR3: CASRFRGQGEALHF. The CDR3 bases are TGTGCCAGCAGGTTCAGGGGACAGGGGGAGGCCCTCCACTTT.